Presented here are 11 T cell receptor beta chains from one specimen sequenced in a study of control samples from healthy donors and cancer patients. TCRdb's table, derived via immunoSEQ multiplex PCR, lists solely in-frame clones and lacks some. The table includes about 77,000 clones, around 92% detected once. Sequencing was done on a sample of blood. These receptors all come from a woman aged 60 to 75 in good health.

The DNA for the CDR3 is TGTGCCAGCAGCTTAGGTGGGACAGGGGGACTTACCGGGGAGCTGTTTTTT. The encoded protein is CASSLGGTGGLTGELFF. The rearrangement uses TRBV7-2 and TRBJ2-2, with TRBD1 matching 11 bases. Germline CDR1 SGHTA, CDR2 FQGNSA. The J segment lost 5 bases and the V segment lost 1 base, leaving 6 bases of the junction unmatched. This CDR3 is 17 amino acids long. The full variable domain, its missing parts supplied by reference TRBV7-2 and TRBJ2-2, is GAGVSQSPSNKVTEKGKDVELRCDPISGHTALYWYRQSLGQGLEFLIYFQGNSAPDKSGLPSDRFSAERTGGSVSTLTIQRTQQEDSAVYLCASSLGGTGGLTGELFFGEGSRLTVL.

The J gene is TRBJ2-1, the V gene TRBV19, with a possible D match to TRBD2 (6 bases). Germline lookup yields CDR1 LNHDA and CDR2 SQIVND (reference sequence). Trimming pared 6 bases from V and 4 bases from J, leaving 16 bases between. The CDR3 sequence is 15 residues long. The CDR3 loop is CASSPGTGSYNEQFF. The CDR3 DNA sequence: TGTGCCAGTAGCCCCGGGACTGGTTCATACAATGAGCAGTTCTTC. The whole variable domain, filled in from reference TRBV19 and TRBJ2-1, reads DGGITQSPKYLFRKEGQNVTLSCEQNLNHDAMYWYRQDPGQGLRLIYYSQIVNDFQKGDIAEGYSVSREKKESFPLTVTSAQKNPTAFYLCASSPGTGSYNEQFFGPGTRLTVL.

This clone was seen only once. The chain uses TRBV18 and TRBJ1-2, with D unclear. The CDR3 totals 13 residues. Germline CDR1 and CDR2: KGHSH and LQKENI. The ends were cut back, 3 bases at V and 4 bases at J, with 9 bases in the middle. CDR3 DNA: TGTGCCAGCTCACCCAATTCGGGCTATGGCTACACCTTC. Translating gives CASSPNSGYGYTF.

The sample holds one count of this clone. This chain uses TRBV6-5 with TRBJ2-5; D uncertain. V dropped 5 bases and J dropped 1 base, with 11 bases sitting between them. Per germline, CDR1 MNHEY and CDR2 SVGAGI. The CDR3 runs to 14 residues. CDR3 region: CASSNQEVQETQYF. DNA for the CDR3: TGTGCCAGCAGTAACCAGGAAGTCCAAGAGACCCAGTACTTC.

The chain is built from TRBV4-1 and TRBJ2-7; the D gene is possibly TRBD2 (6 bases). Per the germline V gene, CDR1 is MGHRA and CDR2 is YSYEKL. V was clipped by 4 bases and J by 7 bases, with 17 bases between them. CDR3 length: 14 amino acids. This CDR3 is CASSPGTLLREQYF. The CDR3 nucleotides are TGCGCCAGCAGCCCCGGGACTCTTCTAAGGGAGCAGTACTTC.

The count of this clone is one. The chain has TRBV7-9 and TRBJ1-2; TRBD1 matches 8 bases. The CDR3 is 13 amino acids. Trimming at V came to 2 bases and at J to 5 bases, leaving 1 base not matched to a gene. Germline loops: CDR1 SEHNR, CDR2 FQNEAQ (reference sequence). CDR3: CASSLNRGYGYTF. The CDR3 nucleotides are TGTGCCAGCAGCTTAAACAGGGGGTATGGCTACACCTTC.

The V and J genes are TRBV19 and TRBJ1-4, with D possibly TRBD1 on 5 matching bases. The CDR3 covers 16 residues. Trimming removed 5 bases at V and 4 bases at J, with 17 bases between. The germline V gene encodes CDR1 LNHDA and CDR2 SQIVND (reference sequence). The CDR3: CASSARGGDYNEKLFF. CDR3 bases: TGTGCCAGTAGTGCTCGGGGAGGGGACTATAATGAAAAACTGTTTTTT.

The genes are TRBV2 and TRBJ2-3; 14 bases fit TRBD2. CDR1 is SNHLY and CDR2 is FYNNEI in the germline V gene. J lost 6 bases, V lost 7 bases, and 6 bases had no gene match. The CDR3 spans 15 residues. CDR3 sequence: CASIRTSGRMDTQYF. CDR3 DNA sequence: TGTGCCAGCATTAGGACTAGCGGGAGGATGGATACGCAGTATTTT.

V is TRBV11-2 and J is TRBJ2-1; weak D call: TRBD1 (6 bases). V lost 1 base, J lost 7 bases, and 17 bases lay in between. The CDR3 totals 16 residues. From germline, CDR1 is SGHAT and CDR2 FQNNGV. CDR3 region: CASSLASTGSGNEQFF. The CDR3 nucleotides read TGTGCCAGCAGCTTAGCGAGTACAGGGTCAGGGAATGAGCAGTTCTTC.

The chain carries TRBV6-6 and TRBJ1-1, with 8 bases that match TRBD1. The CDR3 contains 15 residues. The germline V gene has CDR1 MNHNY and CDR2 SVGAGI (reference sequence). The V and J ends lost 2 bases and 1 base, in that order; junction bases with no gene match: 3. CDR3 in amino acids: CASSYQGAANTEAFF. CDR3 sequence (DNA): TGTGCCAGCAGTTACCAGGGGGCGGCGAACACTGAAGCTTTCTTT.

The genes are TRBV9 and TRBJ2-1; no definite D call. V lost 0 bases and J lost 0, with 7 bases in between. Germline V lookup: CDR1 SGDLS, CDR2 YYNGEE. The CDR3 is 15 residues long. The CDR3 DNA reads as TGTGCCAGCAGCGTAGCGGACCGCTCCTACAATGAGCAGTTCTTC. This sequence encodes CASSVADRSYNEQFF.